The T cell receptor beta chain under discussion was sequenced for a study of T-cell memory formation after mild COVID-19. This clonotype turned up a few times. Germline values: CDR1 SGHTA, CDR2 FQGTGA. CDR3 length: 13 residues. Trimming removed 3 bases at V and 0 bases at J, with 5 bases between. TCRdb itself ran the 5' RACE reads through MiXCR, one entry per CDR3 protein. The sample records about 240,000 distinct CDR3 sequences, roughly a tenth being singletons. The V call is TRBV7-3, the J call TRBJ2-5; D unclear. Material: PBMCs or a T cell subset sorted from them (not recorded which). This TCR was recovered from a man aged 18-30 years who had mild COVID-19 (a few samples of this study predate the infection). Cell type and time point are not known. The CDR3 reads CASSFSYQETQYF. CDR3 nucleotide sequence: TGTGCCAGCAGCTTCAGTTACCAAGAGACCCAGTACTTC.